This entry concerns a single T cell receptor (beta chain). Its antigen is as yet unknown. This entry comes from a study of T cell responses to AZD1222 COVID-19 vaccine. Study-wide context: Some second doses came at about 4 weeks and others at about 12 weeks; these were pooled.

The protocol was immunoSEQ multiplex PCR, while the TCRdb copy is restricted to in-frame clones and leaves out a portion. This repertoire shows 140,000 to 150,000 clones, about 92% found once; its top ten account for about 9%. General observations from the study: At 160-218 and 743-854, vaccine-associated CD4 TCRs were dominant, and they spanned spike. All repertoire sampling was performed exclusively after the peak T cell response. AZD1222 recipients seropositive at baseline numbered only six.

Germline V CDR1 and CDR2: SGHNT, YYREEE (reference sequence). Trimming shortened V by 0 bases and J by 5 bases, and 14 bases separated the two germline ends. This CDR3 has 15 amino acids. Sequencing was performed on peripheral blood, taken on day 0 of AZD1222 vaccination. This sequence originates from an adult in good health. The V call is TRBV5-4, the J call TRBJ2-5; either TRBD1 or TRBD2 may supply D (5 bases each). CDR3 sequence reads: CASSLGLLEGETQYF. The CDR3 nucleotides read TGTGCCAGCAGCTTGGGACTCCTTGAGGGGGAGACCCAGTACTTC.